This T cell receptor beta chain was sequenced for a study of shared clonotypes between healthy human individuals. Study-level findings and limits: Sharing across several donors was seen in 4% to 6.5% of naive CD4 clonotypes.

Turning to this clone: What it binds is not known.

The CDR3 contains 15 residues. The V and J ends lost 1 base and 2 bases, in that order; junction bases with no gene match: 3. From germline, CDR1 is SGHRS and CDR2 YFSETQ. Per the study methods: Sequence data from immunoSEQ were junction-only and lacked quality scores; consequently, filtering differed. TCRdb's table, derived via immunoSEQ multiplex PCR, lists solely in-frame clones and lacks some. V and J calls and clone size are those listed in that table; D and trimming were worked out from the DNA. The sample holds about 2.3 million clones; about nine tenths are singletons and the top ten take 0.3% to 0.4%.

Sequences were obtained from naive CD4+ T cells from PBMCs. Subset: CD45RA+ positively selected. This rearrangement joins TRBV5-1 to TRBJ2-3; 8 nucleotides match TRBD2. The receptor comes from a man aged 18 to 35 in good health. Some clones in this sample may be carry-over from other donors' samples. This chain's CDR3 is CASSLSSGNTDTQYF. DNA for the CDR3: TGCGCCAGCAGCTTGAGTAGCGGGAACACAGATACGCAGTATTTT.